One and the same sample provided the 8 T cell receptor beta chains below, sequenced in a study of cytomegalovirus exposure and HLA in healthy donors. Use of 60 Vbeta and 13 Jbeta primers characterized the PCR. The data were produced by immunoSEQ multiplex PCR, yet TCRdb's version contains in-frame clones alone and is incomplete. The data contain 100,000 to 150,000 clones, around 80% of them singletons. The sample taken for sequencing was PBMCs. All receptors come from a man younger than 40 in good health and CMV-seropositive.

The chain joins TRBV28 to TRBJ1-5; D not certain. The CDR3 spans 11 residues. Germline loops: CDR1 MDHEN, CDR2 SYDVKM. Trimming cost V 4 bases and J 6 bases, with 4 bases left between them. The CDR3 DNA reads TGTGCCAGCAGTTACGGTCAGCCCCAGCATTTT. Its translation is CASSYGQPQHF.

CDR3 nucleotide sequence: TGTGCCAGCAGCGAAGGATCGGAGACTCCCCACAATGAGCAGTTCTTC. Amino acids: CASSEGSETPHNEQFF. This sequence joins TRBV7-9 and TRBJ2-1, with D hard to call. Germline V gives CDR1 SEHNR, CDR2 FQNEAQ (reference sequence). The CDR3 sequence is 16 residues long. Trimming cost V 5 bases and J 5 bases, with 19 bases left between them.

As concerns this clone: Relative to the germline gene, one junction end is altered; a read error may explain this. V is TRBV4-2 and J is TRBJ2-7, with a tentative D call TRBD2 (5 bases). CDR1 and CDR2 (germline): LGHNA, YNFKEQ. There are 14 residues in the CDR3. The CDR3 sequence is CASSQVDDGWEQSF. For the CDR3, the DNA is TGTGCCAGCAGCCAAGTGGACGATGGATGGGAGCAGTCCTTC.

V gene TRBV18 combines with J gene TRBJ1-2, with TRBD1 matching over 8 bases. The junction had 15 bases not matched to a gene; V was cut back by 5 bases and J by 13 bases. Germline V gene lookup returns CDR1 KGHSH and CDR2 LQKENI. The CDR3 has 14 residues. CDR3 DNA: TGTGCCAGCTCAACAGGGGGACAGTCCCTCCCTATCACCTTC. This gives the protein CASSTGGQSLPITF.

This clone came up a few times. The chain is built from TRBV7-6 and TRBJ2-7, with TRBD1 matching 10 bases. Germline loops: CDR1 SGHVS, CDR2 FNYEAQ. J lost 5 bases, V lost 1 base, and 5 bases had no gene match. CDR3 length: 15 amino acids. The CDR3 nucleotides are TGTGCCAGCAGCTTAGGGGACAGGGGACTGCACGAGCAGTACTTC. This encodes CASSLGDRGLHEQYF.

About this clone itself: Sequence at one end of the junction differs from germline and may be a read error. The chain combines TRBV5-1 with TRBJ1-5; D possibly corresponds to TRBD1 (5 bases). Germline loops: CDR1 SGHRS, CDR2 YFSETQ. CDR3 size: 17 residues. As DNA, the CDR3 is TGCGCCAGCGGCTTGGACGCCACCGACAGAAACAATCAGCCCCAGCATTTT. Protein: CASGLDATDRNNQPQHF.

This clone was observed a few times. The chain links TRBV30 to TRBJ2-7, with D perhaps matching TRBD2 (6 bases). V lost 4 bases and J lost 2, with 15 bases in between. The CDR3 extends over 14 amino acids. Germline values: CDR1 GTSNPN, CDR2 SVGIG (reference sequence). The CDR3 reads CAWNWGVNTYEQYF. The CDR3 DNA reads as TGTGCCTGGAACTGGGGGGTCAATACCTACGAGCAGTACTTC. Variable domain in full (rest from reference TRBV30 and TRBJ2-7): SQTIHQWPATLVQPVGSPLSLECTVEGTSNPNLYWYRQAAGRGLQLLFYSVGIGQISSEVPQNLSASRPQDRQFILSSKKLLLSDSGFYLCAWNWGVNTYEQYFGPGTRLTVT.

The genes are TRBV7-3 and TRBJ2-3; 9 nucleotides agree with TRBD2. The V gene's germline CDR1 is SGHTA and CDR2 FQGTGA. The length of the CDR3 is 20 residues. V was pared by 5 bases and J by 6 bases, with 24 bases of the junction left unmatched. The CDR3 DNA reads TGTGCCAGCAGCCCTAGGGGGGCGGTGCGGGAGGGCCGAGGGGGGGATACGCAGTATTTT. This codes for CASSPRGAVREGRGGDTQYF.